These 14 T cell receptor beta chains share one sample of origin, sequenced in a study of human T cells and chemical hapten exposure. In TCRdb, the RACE reads were re-called with MiXCR into one record per CDR3 protein. This sample carries under 300,000 distinct CDR3 sequences, about 7.7% of them seen once, and the ten largest clones take 0.9% to 1.5%. Specified time point: pre-sensitization, week 0. Treatment here: therapeutic diphenylcyclopropenone sensitization with weekly scalp DPC. This specimen was whole blood, taken in connection with sensitization to the hapten diphenylcyclopropenone (DPC). These receptors were collected from a man aged 18 to 29 with alopecia areata. Some clones in this sample may be carry-over from other donors' samples.

Many counts were recorded for this clonotype. V and J are TRBV7-9 and TRBJ1-1; 7 positions agree with TRBD1. V lost 1 base to trimming and J lost 0 bases; unmatched junction nucleotides: 2. Per the germline V gene, CDR1 is SEHNR and CDR2 is FQNEAQ (reference sequence). The CDR3 loop spans 15 amino acids. CDR3 bases: TGTGCCAGCAGCTTAGAGGGGGCCCTGAACACTGAAGCTTTCTTT. The encoded protein is CASSLEGALNTEAFF.

This clonotype has a count of ten or more. This chain joins TRBV29-1 and TRBJ1-5; 9 positions agree with TRBD1. Germline CDR1 reads SQVTM; CDR2 reads ANQGSEA. The CDR3 has 15 amino acids. V gave up 4 bases and J gave up 0 bases; unmatched junction bases: 4. The CDR3 reads CSVGEQGASNQPQHF. The CDR3 DNA sequence: TGCAGCGTTGGGGAACAGGGGGCTAGCAATCAGCCCCAGCATTTT.

This clonotype came up a few times. The chain uses TRBV9 and TRBJ1-1; 7 bases are shared with TRBD1. V shed 3 bases and J 2 bases; nucleotides not matched to a gene: 10. This CDR3 comprises 16 residues. Germline CDR1 SGDLS, CDR2 YYNGEE. The CDR3 DNA is TGTGCCAGCAGCGCTGACAGGGACGAAGGAAACACTGAAGCTTTCTTT. Translation gives CASSADRDEGNTEAFF.

With regard to this clonotype: One junction end does not reproduce the germline sequence, and a read error may be involved. The chain links TRBV12-3 or TRBV12-4 to TRBJ2-5; D gene uncertain. The CDR3 consists of 12 residues. The CDR3 loop reads CASGFAQETQYF. For the CDR3, the DNA is TGTGCCAGCGGTTTTGCACAGGAGACCCAGTACTTC.

The rearrangement uses TRBV20-1 and TRBJ1-2; 8 bases align to TRBD1. Per germline, CDR1 DFQATT and CDR2 SNEGSKA (reference sequence). Trimming took 6 bases from V and 2 from J; bases not matched to a gene: 5. The CDR3 length is 13 residues. The CDR3 loop is CSAARTGNYGYTF. The CDR3 DNA is TGCAGTGCAGCCCGGACAGGGAACTATGGCTACACCTTC.

The J gene is TRBJ1-1, the V gene TRBV7-9, with D uncertain. Trimming took 3 bases from V and 4 from J, leaving 30 bases between them. The germline gives CDR1 SEHNR, CDR2 FQNEAQ (reference sequence). CDR3 size: 20 residues. CDR3 in amino acids: CASSLGYIGRRPPTSTEAFF. The CDR3 DNA sequence: TGTGCCAGCAGCTTGGGGTATATCGGACGGAGGCCTCCTACCAGCACTGAAGCTTTCTTT.

The table lists this clonotype with many counts. CDR3 DNA sequence: TGCGCCAGCAGCTTTTTCCTTGGGGGCTCCTACAATGAGCAGTTCTTC. Its translation is CASSFFLGGSYNEQFF. The rearrangement links TRBV5-1 to TRBJ2-1; possibly TRBD1 or TRBD2 for D (5 bases each). The CDR3 loop spans 16 amino acids. V lost 2 bases to trimming and J lost 0 bases, with 12 bases between them. CDR1 and CDR2 (germline): SGHRS, YFSETQ.

This clonotype was detected many times. The chain employs TRBV2 and TRBJ2-1; possibly TRBD1 for D (5 bases). Germline V lookup: CDR1 SNHLY, CDR2 FYNNEI. The CDR3 runs to 16 residues. The germline V and J ends were trimmed by 4 bases and 1 base, with 14 bases remaining between them. The chain's CDR3 is CASSGPGKWSYNEQFF. For the CDR3, the DNA is TGTGCCAGCAGTGGCCCAGGGAAATGGTCCTACAATGAGCAGTTCTTC.

This clonotype was recorded a few times. The chain employs TRBV7-2 and TRBJ2-7, with TRBD1 matching 8 bases. With V trimmed by 5 bases and J by 4 bases, 7 bases remained unmatched. Germline V gives CDR1 SGHTA, CDR2 FQGNSA. CDR3 length: 14 residues. The CDR3 region has the DNA TGTGCCAGCAGCCCGACAGGGGTGGAATACGAGCAGTACTTC. Amino acids: CASSPTGVEYEQYF.

The chain joins TRBV18 to TRBJ1-2, with 9 bases fitting TRBD1. The CDR3 contains 18 residues. CDR1 and CDR2 (germline): KGHSH, LQKENI. J lost 2 bases, V lost 4 bases, and 14 bases had no gene match. CDR3 sequence reads: CASSQLGQGPTGNYGYTF. The CDR3 DNA follows: TGTGCCAGCTCACAGCTAGGACAGGGGCCGACTGGAAACTATGGCTACACCTTC.

The table lists this clonotype with a few counts. The J gene is TRBJ2-7, the V gene TRBV6-2 or TRBV6-3, with D tentatively TRBD1 (6 bases). The CDR3 sequence is 14 residues long. From germline, CDR1 is MNHEY and CDR2 SVGEGT. With 6 bases removed from V and 2 bases from J, the gap between germline ends came to 14 bases. CDR3 residues: CASSTGHRTYEQYV. The DNA for the CDR3 is TGTGCCAGCAGCACGGGACACCGTACCTACGAGCAGTACGTC.

The chain is built from TRBV14 and TRBJ2-3; D unclear. The V end was cut by 2 bases, the J end by 5 bases, with 5 bases between. Germline CDR1 SGHDN, CDR2 FVKESK. The length of the CDR3 is 12 residues. The CDR3 loop is CASSQFIDTQYF. The CDR3, as DNA: TGTGCCAGCAGCCAATTTATAGATACGCAGTATTTT. Using reference TRBV14 and TRBJ2-3 for the parts outside the CDR3, the full variable domain is EAGVTQFPSHSVIEKGQTVTLRCDPISGHDNLYWYRRVMGKEIKFLLHFVKESKQDESGMPNNRFLAERTGGTYSTLKVQPAELEDSGVYFCASSQFIDTQYFGPGTRLTVL.

This clonotype appeared a few times. V gene TRBV7-2 combines with J gene TRBJ1-5; D is undetermined. The CDR3 has 13 residues. V was pared by 3 bases and J by 4 bases, with 7 bases between. Germline CDR1 reads SGHTA; CDR2 reads FQGNSA. CDR3 protein: CASSFLANQPQHF. CDR3 nucleotides: TGTGCCAGCAGCTTCTTGGCAAATCAGCCCCAGCATTTT.

This clonotype was detected ten times or more. V gene TRBV2 combines with J gene TRBJ1-1, with unresolved D. The ends were cut back, 6 bases at V and 1 base at J, with 9 bases in the middle. The germline gives CDR1 SNHLY, CDR2 FYNNEI. The CDR3 contains 13 residues. The CDR3 loop reads CASRRLGNTEAFF. Here the CDR3 DNA reads TGTGCCAGCAGGAGACTTGGGAACACTGAAGCTTTCTTT.